This T cell receptor beta chain was profiled in a study of control samples from healthy donors and cancer patients. Profiling relied on immunoSEQ multiplex PCR, and the TCRdb table lists in-frame clones only, not all of them. The sample holds 170,000 or so clones, approximately 92% seen once. Germline assignment: CDR1 SGHRS and CDR2 YFSETQ. The V and J ends lost 0 bases and 5 bases respectively, with 5 bases between them. CDR3 length equals 13 residues. This rearrangement joins TRBV5-1 to TRBJ1-4, with D uncertain. This TCR came from a woman aged 40 to 49 in good health. The source material was blood. CDR3 residues: CASSLGQNEKLFF. For the CDR3, the DNA is TGCGCCAGCAGCTTGGGCCAGAATGAAAAACTGTTTTTT. Complete variable domain (other parts from reference TRBV5-1 and TRBJ1-4): KAGVTQTPRYLIKTRGQQVTLSCSPISGHRSVSWYQQTPGQGLQFLFEYFSETQRNKGNFPGRFSGRQFSNSRSEMNVSTLELGDSALYLCASSLGQNEKLFFGSGTQLSVL.